These 23 T cell receptor beta chains were all obtained from the same sample, sequenced in a study of blood T cell repertoires in COVID-19. The protocol was immunoSEQ multiplex PCR, while the TCRdb copy is restricted to in-frame clones and leaves out a portion. The repertoire holds about 70,000 clones, about 93% seen once, with 7.5% to 9% in the top ten. The material sequenced was peripheral blood. Every receptor here comes from a human donor in a cohort sampled during active COVID-19.

The rearrangement joins TRBV29-1 to TRBJ2-5, with D tentatively TRBD2 (6 bases). CDR3 length: 13 amino acids. V was trimmed by 5 bases and J by 5 bases, leaving 15 bases between them. Germline loops: CDR1 SQVTM, CDR2 ANQGSEA. CDR3 sequence reads: CSVPREDEETQYF. The CDR3, as DNA: TGCAGCGTTCCCAGGGAGGATGAGGAGACCCAGTACTTC.

This CDR3 reads CASSQGLQENQPQHF. The CDR3 nucleotides read TGTGCCAGCAGCCAGGGCTTACAGGAAAATCAGCCCCAGCATTTT. This chain joins TRBV3-1 (or the pseudogene TRBV3-2) and TRBJ1-5; D may be TRBD1 (5 bases). The CDR3 consists of 15 residues. Germline V gives CDR1 LGHDT, CDR2 YNNKEL (reference sequence). Trimming took 3 bases from V and 4 from J, leaving 13 bases between them.

The V call is TRBV7-9, the J call TRBJ2-7; TRBD2 agrees at 9 bases. Germline V lookup: CDR1 SEHNR, CDR2 FQNEAQ (reference sequence). J lost 1 base, V lost 5 bases, and 6 bases had no gene match. The CDR3 extends over 15 amino acids. CDR3 DNA sequence: TGTGCCAGCAGCCCAAATAGCGGGGGTTCCTACGAGCAGTACTTC. Its translation: CASSPNSGGSYEQYF.

The rearrangement joins TRBV30 to TRBJ1-1, with D possibly TRBD1 on 6 matching bases. V was shortened by 3 bases and J by 4 bases, with 15 bases between the two germline ends. This CDR3 is built from 14 residues. Per the germline V gene, CDR1 is GTSNPN and CDR2 is SVGIG (reference sequence). The CDR3 sequence: CAWRHLGAGTEAFF. In nucleotides, the CDR3 is TGTGCCTGGAGGCACCTGGGGGCAGGCACTGAAGCTTTCTTT.

This chain links TRBV4-2 with TRBJ2-3; 12 nucleotides line up with TRBD2. CDR1 is LGHNA and CDR2 is YNFKEQ in the germline V gene. V was pared by 5 bases and J by 2 bases, with 5 bases of the junction left unmatched. This CDR3 spans 16 amino acids. The chain's CDR3 is CASSAASGGATDTQYF. The CDR3 DNA is TGTGCCAGCAGCGCGGCTAGCGGGGGGGCCACAGATACGCAGTATTTT.

The chain has TRBV4-2 and TRBJ1-2; 10 bases fit TRBD1. CDR1 is LGHNA, CDR2 YNFKEQ, per germline. CDR3 length: 14 residues. V shed 3 bases and J 6 bases; nucleotides not matched to a gene: 4. CDR3 in amino acids: CASSHDRGRDGYTF. The CDR3 region has the DNA TGTGCCAGCAGCCACGACAGGGGGCGCGATGGCTACACCTTC.

The CDR3 loop is CASSDSLRLNTEAFF. As DNA, the CDR3 is TGTGCCAGCAGTGACTCTTTGCGCCTGAACACTGAAGCTTTCTTT. The chain employs TRBV6-4 and TRBJ1-1; D ambiguous. Germline CDR1 reads MRHNA; CDR2 reads SNTAGT. The CDR3 extends over 15 amino acids. The V end lost 0 bases, the J end lost 0 bases, and 8 bases lay between the germline ends.

This clone was observed a single time. The chain uses TRBV19 and TRBJ1-5; 7 nucleotides match TRBD1. The germline V gene has CDR1 LNHDA and CDR2 SQIVND (reference sequence). After removal of 5 bases from V and 0 bases from J, the junction contained 1 base not matched to a gene. The CDR3 loop spans 14 amino acids. The chain's CDR3 is CASSWDSSNQPQHF. CDR3 DNA sequence: TGTGCCAGTAGTTGGGACAGTAGCAATCAGCCCCAGCATTTT.

This chain connects TRBV9 to TRBJ2-7, with TRBD1 as a possible D gene (6 bases). CDR1 SGDLS and CDR2 YYNGEE come from the germline V gene. CDR3 length: 14 amino acids. Trimming removed 1 base from V and 1 base from J, with 9 bases in between. CDR3: CASSVSDRSYEQYF. The CDR3 DNA follows: TGTGCCAGCAGCGTATCGGACAGATCCTACGAGCAGTACTTC. Filled out from reference TRBV9 and TRBJ2-7, the complete variable domain reads DSGVTQTPKHLITATGQRVTLRCSPRSGDLSVYWYQQSLDQGLQFLIQYYNGEERAKGNILERFSAQQFPDLHSELNLSSLELGDSALYFCASSVSDRSYEQYFGPGTRLTVT.

The V call is TRBV21-1, the J call TRBJ1-1; whether TRBD1, the table's D call, matches the DNA was not checked. TRBV21-1 is shown as a pseudogene. This CDR3 is built from 18 residues. The CDR3 protein is CASSKAGLGQGGFTEAFF. Here the CDR3 DNA reads TGTGCCAGCAGCAAAGCAGGATTGGGACAGGGAGGGTTCACTGAAGCTTTCTTT.

CDR3 protein: CASSDYRERGYGYTF. The CDR3 DNA sequence: TGTGCCAGCAGCGATTACAGGGAAAGAGGATATGGCTACACCTTC. The chain links TRBV7-8 to TRBJ1-2, with D perhaps matching TRBD1 (6 bases). The V end lost 5 bases, the J end lost 5 bases, and 18 bases lay between the germline ends. Germline CDR1 is SGHVS and CDR2 is FQNEAQ. The CDR3 totals 15 residues.

This chain uses TRBV5-6 with TRBJ1-1; TRBD1 might be the D (6 bases). The CDR3 contains 14 residues. V gave up 3 bases and J gave up 4 bases, with 13 bases separating them. CDR1 and CDR2 (germline): SGHDT, YYEEEE. The CDR3 is CASSYGRGSTEAFF. The CDR3 DNA reads as TGTGCCAGCAGCTATGGCAGGGGAAGCACTGAAGCTTTCTTT. Full variable domain (remainder filled in from reference TRBV5-6 and TRBJ1-1): DAGVTQSPTHLIKTRGQQVTLRCSPKSGHDTVSWYQQALGQGPQFIFQYYEEEERQRGNFPDRFSGHQFPNYSSELNVNALLLGDSALYLCASSYGRGSTEAFFGQGTRLTVV.

The rearrangement uses TRBV9 and TRBJ2-6; possibly TRBD1 for D (6 bases). V was pared by 4 bases and J by 0 bases, with 20 bases between. The CDR3 loop spans 19 amino acids. Per germline, CDR1 SGDLS and CDR2 YYNGEE. CDR3 DNA sequence: TGTGCCAGCAGCCAAACCAGGGGTCTTCCCCTCTCTGGGGCCAACGTCCTGACTTTC. It is translated as CASSQTRGLPLSGANVLTF.

V usage is TRBV7-2 and J usage is TRBJ2-2; tentative D call: TRBD2 (6 bases). CDR3 length: 17 residues. Germline values: CDR1 SGHTA, CDR2 FQGNSA. V was clipped by 0 bases and J by 1 base, with 12 bases between them. The CDR3 DNA sequence: TGTGCCAGCAGCTTAGCATCGGGGAGGCAGAACACCGGGGAGCTGTTTTTT. Residues: CASSLASGRQNTGELFF.

DNA for the CDR3: TGCAGCGTTGACCCAGGGGTTGATGGGGAGCAGTACTTC. It translates to CSVDPGVDGEQYF. This sequence joins TRBV29-1 and TRBJ2-7; possibly TRBD1 for D (6 bases). Trimming took off 3 bases at V and 7 bases at J, with 16 bases between the two ends. This CDR3 has 13 residues. Germline lookup yields CDR1 SQVTM and CDR2 ANQGSEA.

This rearrangement joins TRBV7-7 to TRBJ2-5; 9 nucleotides agree with TRBD1. Per germline, CDR1 SSHAT and CDR2 FNYEAQ (reference sequence). The CDR3 sequence is 15 residues long. V was clipped by 6 bases and J by 2 bases; unmatched bases: 7. DNA for the CDR3: TGTGCCAGCAGTTGGGGGGACAGGGAACAAGAGACCCAGTACTTC. Its translation: CASSWGDREQETQYF.

The chain recombines TRBV7-9 with TRBJ1-2, with TRBD1 identical over 7 bases. CDR3 length equals 17 residues. Germline V gene lookup returns CDR1 SEHNR and CDR2 FQNEAQ (reference sequence). The junction had 15 bases not matched to a gene; V was cut back by 4 bases and J by 4 bases. The CDR3 DNA sequence: TGTGCCAGCAGCTCCACCGGACAGGCCTATTACCTCTATGGCTACACCTTC. Its protein is CASSSTGQAYYLYGYTF.

The CDR3 region has the DNA TGTGCCAGCAGTGAAGCGCCCACAGGGGTGGGCAATCAGCCCCAGCATTTT. This encodes CASSEAPTGVGNQPQHF. The chain links TRBV6-1 to TRBJ1-5; 7 bases are shared with TRBD1. The germline V gene has CDR1 MNHNS and CDR2 SASEGT. CDR3 length: 17 amino acids. V gave up 0 bases and J gave up 2 bases; unmatched junction bases: 7.

The chain couples TRBV9 to TRBJ1-3; no definite D call. This CDR3 has 15 amino acids. V lost 3 bases and J lost 2, with 12 bases in between. The germline CDR1 and CDR2 sequences are SGDLS and YYNGEE. The DNA for the CDR3 is TGTGCCAGCAGCGCGTACCAGGTCCCTGGAAACACCATATATTTT. Its translation is CASSAYQVPGNTIYF.

CDR3 in DNA: TGTGCCAGCAGTCCTATGAGAGGGGAGCTGTTTTTT. As protein: CASSPMRGELFF. The chain carries TRBV6-5 and TRBJ2-2, with D unresolved. V was clipped by 5 bases and J by 8 bases, with 9 bases between them. The germline gives CDR1 MNHEY, CDR2 SVGAGI. This CDR3 has 12 residues.

The chain is built from TRBV21-1 and TRBJ1-1; TRBD1 is the table's D call, not checked against the DNA. TRBV21-1 is labeled a pseudogene. CDR3 size: 16 residues. This CDR3 is CAPKTRQGRLNTEAFF. In DNA, the CDR3 is TGTGCCCCCAAGACCCGACAGGGGAGATTGAACACTGAAGCTTTCTTT.

The chain employs TRBV23-1 and TRBJ1-2; the match to TRBD1 covers 8 bases. TRBV23-1 is treated as an ORF (open reading frame) with a function not yet certain. CDR3 size: 19 residues. The V and J ends lost 6 bases and 5 bases, in that order; junction bases with no gene match: 23. CDR3: CASSRTHHRDRLNPYGYTF. The CDR3 DNA reads TGCGCCAGCAGCCGGACCCATCACCGGGACAGGTTAAACCCTTATGGCTACACCTTC.

This clone was recorded a few times. The chain recombines TRBV30 with TRBJ1-5; D is perhaps TRBD1 (5 bases). Trimming pared 5 bases from V and 0 bases from J, leaving 14 bases between. This CDR3 is built from 15 residues. Germline CDR1 and CDR2: GTSNPN and SVGIG (reference sequence). CDR3 DNA sequence: TGTGCCTGGTCGCCGCGGGGGGTTAGCAATCAGCCCCAGCATTTT. It codes for CAWSPRGVSNQPQHF.